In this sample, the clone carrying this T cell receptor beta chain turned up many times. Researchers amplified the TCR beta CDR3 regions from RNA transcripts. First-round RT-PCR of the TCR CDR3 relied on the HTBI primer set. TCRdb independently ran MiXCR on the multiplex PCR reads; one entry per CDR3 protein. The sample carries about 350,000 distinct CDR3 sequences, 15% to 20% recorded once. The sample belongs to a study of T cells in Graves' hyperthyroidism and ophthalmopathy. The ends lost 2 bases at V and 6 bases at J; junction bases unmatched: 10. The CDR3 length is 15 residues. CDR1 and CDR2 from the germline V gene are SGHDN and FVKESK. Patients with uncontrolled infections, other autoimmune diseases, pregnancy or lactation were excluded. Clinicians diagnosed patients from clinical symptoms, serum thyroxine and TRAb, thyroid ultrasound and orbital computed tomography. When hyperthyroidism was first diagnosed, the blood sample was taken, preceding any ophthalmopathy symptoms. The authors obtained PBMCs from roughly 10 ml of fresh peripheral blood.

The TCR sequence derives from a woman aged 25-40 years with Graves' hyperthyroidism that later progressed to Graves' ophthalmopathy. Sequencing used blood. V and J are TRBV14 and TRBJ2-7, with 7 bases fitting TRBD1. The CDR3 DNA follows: TGTGCCAGCAGCCAATACGGATCAACAGGGGCCGAGCAGTACTTC. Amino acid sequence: CASSQYGSTGAEQYF.